This note documents a single T cell receptor beta chain sequence. The source of the sample is a study of blood T cell repertoires in COVID-19. Original processing methods: Scientists estimated how many nucleated cells there were by amplifying reference gene primers. TCRdb's table, derived via immunoSEQ multiplex PCR, lists solely in-frame clones and lacks some. For V, J and clone size, that table is used; D and trimming come from the DNA. The sample contains a few hundred thousand clones, around four fifths of which appear only once. This CDR3 spans 13 amino acids. Between the trimmed V and J ends, which lost 0 bases and 4 bases, there was a span of 6 bases. Looked up from germline, CDR1 is MGHRA and CDR2 is YSYEKL.

Sequencing used peripheral blood. The receptor's source is a woman aged 50 to 65 with acute or convalescent COVID-19. The rearrangement uses TRBV4-1 and TRBJ1-1; D remains unclear. The CDR3 DNA is TGCGCCAGCAGCCAAGAGAGGCCCACTGAAGCTTTCTTT. It encodes CASSQERPTEAFF.